A single sample gave rise to the 17 T cell receptor beta chains below, sequenced in a study of tumor-infiltrating lymphocytes in primary liver carcinoma. cDNA specific to TCR beta was made from 500 ng of total RNA, with a constant-region primer employed for priming. Nested multiplex PCR, run for three rounds with slightly modified ARM-PCR, yielded TCR beta libraries. Each of the first two PCR rounds ran nine to ten cycles with TRBV1-TRBV30 forward and C-beta reverse primers. Each CDR3 protein gets one entry after TCRdb re-called the multiplex PCR reads with MiXCR. The table lists about 180,000 distinct CDR3 sequences, over 45% of them singletons, with approximately 67% in the top ten. Germline DNA was also extracted, with blood RNA taken from unsorted whole blood. The sample comprised peripheral blood. The source of these receptors is a man aged 35 to 55 with primary liver carcinoma and hepatitis B virus infection.

As for this clonotype: A much larger clone is a single base away; this may be a read error. The V call is TRBV6-5, the J call TRBJ2-1; D possibly corresponds to TRBD1 (5 bases). The V end was cut by 9 bases, the J end by 2 bases, with 23 bases between. This CDR3 is built from 17 residues. In germline, CDR1 is MNHEY, CDR2 SVGAGI. CDR3 region: CARSRTGAHDPYNEQFF. The CDR3 nucleotides read TGTGCCAGAAGTCGTACAGGTGCCCACGACCCCTACAATGAGCAGTTCTTC.

In this sample, this clonotype turned up a few times. The genes are TRBV6-1 and TRBJ1-3; weak D call: TRBD1 (6 bases). Germline assignment: CDR1 MNHNS and CDR2 SASEGT. V was trimmed by 4 bases and J by 0 bases, leaving 22 bases between them. This CDR3 region has 19 residues. The CDR3 DNA follows: TGTGCCAGCAGTGCGACAGGTCCCCGAACCTTTACCTCTGGAAACACCATATATTTT. It translates to CASSATGPRTFTSGNTIYF.

This clonotype came up many times. This chain uses TRBV12-3 or TRBV12-4 with TRBJ2-3; D gene unclear. CDR3 length: 13 amino acids. Trimming pared 1 base from V and 4 bases from J, leaving 6 bases between. The CDR3, as DNA: TGTGCCAGCAGTTTAGTAGCAGCAGATACGCAGTATTTT. Protein: CASSLVAADTQYF.

This chain connects TRBV29-1 to TRBJ2-1; no reliable D call. The V gene's germline CDR1 is SQVTM and CDR2 ANQGSEA. This CDR3 contains 12 residues. Trimming removed 4 bases from V and 5 bases from J, with 9 bases in between. In DNA, the CDR3 is TGCAGCGTTGGGTGGGCCAACAATGAGCAGTTCTTC. This translates into CSVGWANNEQFF.

This chain connects TRBV14 to TRBJ2-3; D gene unclear. This CDR3 comprises 15 residues. V was cut by 2 bases and J by 0 bases, with 9 bases left in between. The germline gives CDR1 SGHDN, CDR2 FVKESK. The CDR3 reads CASSQRSASTDTQYF. DNA for the CDR3: TGTGCCAGCAGCCAAAGGAGCGCCAGCACAGATACGCAGTATTTT. Full variable domain (missing parts from reference TRBV14 and TRBJ2-3): EAGVTQFPSHSVIEKGQTVTLRCDPISGHDNLYWYRRVMGKEIKFLLHFVKESKQDESGMPNNRFLAERTGGTYSTLKVQPAELEDSGVYFCASSQRSASTDTQYFGPGTRLTVL.

This clonotype was detected once. The chain combines TRBV5-1 with TRBJ2-7; D is undetermined. The CDR3 spans 14 residues. The V end was cut by 3 bases, the J end by 3 bases, with 13 bases between. Per germline, CDR1 SGHRS and CDR2 YFSETQ. The CDR3 nucleotides read TGCGCCAGCAGCTCTCCAGGAGATGTCTACGAGCAGTACTTC. Translating gives CASSSPGDVYEQYF.

Note on this clonotype: The junction and the germline gene differ at one end; a read error may be behind it. This sequence joins TRBV4-1 and TRBJ2-7, with a tentative D call TRBD2 (5 bases). CDR3 length: 15 amino acids. Germline CDR1 is MGHRA and CDR2 is YSYEKL. DNA of the CDR3: TGCGCCAGCAGCCAAGACAGAGGGCCTTCCTACGAGAAGTACTTC. Translating it yields CASSQDRGPSYEKYF.

J is TRBJ1-5 and V is TRBV28, with D possibly matching TRBD1 (5 bases). Germline V gene data show CDR1 as MDHEN and CDR2 as SYDVKM. V lost 4 bases and J 5 bases, leaving 12 bases between the germline ends. The length of the CDR3 is 14 residues. CDR3 protein: CASSSRTRDQPQHF. CDR3 sequence (DNA): TGTGCCAGCAGTTCCCGGACACGGGATCAGCCCCAGCATTTT. The full variable domain, rest sourced from reference TRBV28 and TRBJ1-5, is DVKVTQSSRYLVKRTGEKVFLECVQDMDHENMFWYRQDPGLGLRLIYFSYDVKMKEKGDIPEGYSVSREKKERFSLILESASTNQTSMYLCASSSRTRDQPQHFGDGTRLSIL.

V usage is TRBV11-2 and J usage is TRBJ2-7, with TRBD1 identical over 10 bases. The CDR3 sequence is 15 residues long. Germline CDR1 reads SGHAT; CDR2 reads FQNNGV. The J segment lost 4 bases and the V segment lost 4 bases, leaving 7 bases of the junction unmatched. CDR3 coding DNA: TGTGCCAGCAGCTCCCGGGACAGGGGACCTTACGAGCAGTACTTC. Translation gives CASSSRDRGPYEQYF.

In its sample, this clonotype was seen once. The chain has TRBV29-1 and TRBJ1-5; the match to TRBD1 covers 10 bases. V shed 8 bases and J 4 bases; nucleotides not matched to a gene: 5. The length of the CDR3 is 13 residues. Germline CDR1 reads SQVTM; CDR2 reads ANQGSEA. The CDR3 reads CSIGTGDNQPQHF. The CDR3 DNA sequence: TGCAGCATTGGGACAGGGGATAATCAGCCCCAGCATTTT.

A word on this clonotype: Sequence at one end of the junction differs from germline and may be a read error. The genes are TRBV12-3 or TRBV12-4 and TRBJ1-5; 11 bases agree with TRBD1. The CDR3 has 16 residues. The CDR3 loop reads CASSSGQGVQGQPQHF. CDR3 nucleotide sequence: TGTGCCAGCAGTTCGGGACAGGGGGTGCAGGGTCAGCCCCAACATTTT.

This clonotype was found a few times. The gene calls are TRBV29-1 and TRBJ2-7, with 10 bases fitting TRBD1. J was trimmed by 13 bases and V by 6 bases; bases with no gene match: 9. This CDR3 is built from 11 residues. The germline V gene encodes CDR1 SQVTM and CDR2 ANQGSEA. The CDR3 loop is CSVETGTGVYF. As DNA, the CDR3 is TGCAGCGTGGAAACCGGGACAGGGGTATACTTC.

This clonotype turned up a few times. The chain has TRBV10-3 and TRBJ2-3; 8 bases are shared with TRBD2. This CDR3 has 16 amino acids. The germline V gene encodes CDR1 ENHRY and CDR2 SYGVKD. J was trimmed by 6 bases and V by 6 bases; bases with no gene match: 14. Here the CDR3 DNA reads TGTGCCATCAGCGCCCCCACTAGCGGAGGTGTGGATACGCAGTATTTT. Translated: CAISAPTSGGVDTQYF.

This chain uses TRBV29-1 with TRBJ2-7, with 10 bases identical to TRBD1. The CDR3 consists of 15 residues. Trimming at V came to 0 bases and at J to 10 bases, leaving 12 bases not matched to a gene. Looked up from germline, CDR1 is SQVTM and CDR2 is ANQGSEA. Written as DNA, the CDR3 is TGCAGCGTTGAAGAAGAAGGACAGGGGGTCTACCAACAGTACTTC. Translating it yields CSVEEEGQGVYQQYF.

The chain links TRBV11-2 to TRBJ2-3; D gene unclear. The CDR3 contains 14 residues. Looked up from germline, CDR1 is SGHAT and CDR2 is FQNNGV. Deletions cut 9 bases from V and 4 bases from J, with 17 bases between. In DNA, the CDR3 is TGTGCCAGGAGCCCCCCGGGCCGGGCAGATACGCAGTATTTT. Translating it yields CARSPPGRADTQYF. Full variable domain (outside the CDR3, taken from reference TRBV11-2 and TRBJ2-3): EAGVAQSPRYKIIEKRQSVAFWCNPISGHATLYWYQQILGQGPKLLIQFQNNGVVDDSQLPKDRFSAERLKGVDSTLKIQPAKLEDSAVYLCARSPPGRADTQYFGPGTRLTVL.

Ten or more counts support this clonotype. The V call is TRBV11-2, the J call TRBJ2-2; the D gene is possibly TRBD2 (5 bases). V was trimmed by 0 bases and J by 5 bases, leaving 10 bases between them. Germline-derived CDR1 and CDR2 are SGHAT and FQNNGV. The CDR3 has 15 residues. This CDR3 reads CASSLDLGGTGELFF. CDR3 nucleotide sequence: TGTGCCAGCAGCTTAGATCTGGGCGGGACCGGGGAGCTGTTTTTT.

This clonotype has a count of ten or more. The chain has TRBV4-2 and TRBJ2-1; either TRBD1 or TRBD2 may supply D (5 bases each). V was clipped by 0 bases and J by 4 bases, with 13 bases between them. Per the germline V gene, CDR1 is LGHNA and CDR2 is YNFKEQ. This CDR3 has 16 amino acids. In DNA, the CDR3 is TGTGCCAGCAGCCAAGAGAAGGGACGGCTGTACAATGAGCAGTTCTTC. This encodes CASSQEKGRLYNEQFF.